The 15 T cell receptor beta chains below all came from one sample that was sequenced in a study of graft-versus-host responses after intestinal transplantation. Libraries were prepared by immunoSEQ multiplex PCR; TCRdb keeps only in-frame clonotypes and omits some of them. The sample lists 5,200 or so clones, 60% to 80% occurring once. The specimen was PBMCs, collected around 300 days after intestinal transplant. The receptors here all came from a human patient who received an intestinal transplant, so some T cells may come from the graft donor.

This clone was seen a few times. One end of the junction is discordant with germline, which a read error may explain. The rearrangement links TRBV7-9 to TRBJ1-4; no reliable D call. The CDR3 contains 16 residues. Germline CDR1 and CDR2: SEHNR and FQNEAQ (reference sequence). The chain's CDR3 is CASSQDLGFTNEKLFF. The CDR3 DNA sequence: TGCGCCAGCAGCCAAGATCTGGGGTTCACTAATGAAAAACTGTTTTTT.

CDR3 nucleotides: TGTGCCAGCAGTCGGGACGGGAGCTCCTACGAGCAGTACTTC. Protein sequence: CASSRDGSSYEQYF. The V call is TRBV6-1, the J call TRBJ2-7; D is perhaps TRBD2 (6 bases). This CDR3 comprises 14 residues. The V end lost 5 bases, the J end lost 0 bases, and 11 bases lay between the germline ends. Germline-derived CDR1 and CDR2 are MNHNS and SASEGT.

The CDR3 nucleotides read TGTGCCTGGAGTGCGAATAGCAATCAGCCCCAGCATTTT. Translated, it gives CAWSANSNQPQHF. The chain is built from TRBV30 and TRBJ1-5, with D unclear. This CDR3 spans 13 amino acids. Looked up from germline, CDR1 is GTSNPN and CDR2 is SVGIG (reference sequence). The V gene lost 1 base and the J gene lost 0 bases, with 4 bases spanning the gap.

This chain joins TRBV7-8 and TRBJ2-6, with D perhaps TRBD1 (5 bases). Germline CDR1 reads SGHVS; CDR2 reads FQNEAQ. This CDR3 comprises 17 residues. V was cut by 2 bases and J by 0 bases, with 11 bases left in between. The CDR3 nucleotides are TGTGCCAGCAGCTTACTTGCAGGGTTCTCTGGGGCCAACGTCCTGACTTTC. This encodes CASSLLAGFSGANVLTF.

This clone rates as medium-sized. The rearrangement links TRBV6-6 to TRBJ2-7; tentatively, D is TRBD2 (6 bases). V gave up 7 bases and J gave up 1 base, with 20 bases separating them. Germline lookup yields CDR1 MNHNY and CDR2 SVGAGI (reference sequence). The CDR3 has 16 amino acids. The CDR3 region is CASITGSGLPSYEQYF. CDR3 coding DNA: TGTGCCAGCATCACAGGTTCAGGACTACCTTCCTACGAGCAGTACTTC.

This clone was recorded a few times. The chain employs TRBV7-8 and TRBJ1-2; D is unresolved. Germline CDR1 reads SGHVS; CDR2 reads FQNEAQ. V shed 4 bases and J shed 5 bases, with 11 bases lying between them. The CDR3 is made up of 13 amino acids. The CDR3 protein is CASSSNTGYGYTF. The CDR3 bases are TGTGCCAGCAGCTCGAACACGGGGTATGGCTACACCTTC.

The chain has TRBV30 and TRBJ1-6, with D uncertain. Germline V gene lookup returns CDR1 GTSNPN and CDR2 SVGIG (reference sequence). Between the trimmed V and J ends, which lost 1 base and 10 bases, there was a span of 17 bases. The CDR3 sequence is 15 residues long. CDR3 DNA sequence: TGTGCCTGGAGTGCCCTCCTTATCTCTGAGTCACCCCTCCACTTT. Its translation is CAWSALLISESPLHF.

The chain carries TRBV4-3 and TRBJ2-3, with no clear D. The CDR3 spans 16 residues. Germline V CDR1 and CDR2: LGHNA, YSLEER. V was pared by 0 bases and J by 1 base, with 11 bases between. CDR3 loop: CASSQDLACGTDTQYF. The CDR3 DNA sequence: TGCGCCAGCAGCCAAGATCTGGCTTGCGGCACAGATACGCAGTATTTT.

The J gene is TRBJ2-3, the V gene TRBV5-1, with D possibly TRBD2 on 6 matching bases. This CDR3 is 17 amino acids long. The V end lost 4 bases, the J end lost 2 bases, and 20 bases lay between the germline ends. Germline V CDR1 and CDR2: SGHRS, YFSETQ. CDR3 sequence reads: CASSDGDSLTYTDTQYF. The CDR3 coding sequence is TGCGCCAGCAGCGACGGGGACTCTCTTACATACACAGATACGCAGTATTTT.

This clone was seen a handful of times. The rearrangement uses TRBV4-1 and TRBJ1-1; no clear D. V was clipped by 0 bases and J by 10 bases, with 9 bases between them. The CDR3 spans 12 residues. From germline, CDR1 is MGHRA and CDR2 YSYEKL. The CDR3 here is CASSQDPEGAFF. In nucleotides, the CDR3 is TGCGCCAGCAGCCAAGATCCGGAGGGAGCTTTCTTT.

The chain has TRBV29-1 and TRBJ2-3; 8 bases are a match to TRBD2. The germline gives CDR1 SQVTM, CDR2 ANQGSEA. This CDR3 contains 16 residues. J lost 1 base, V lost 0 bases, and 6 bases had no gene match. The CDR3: CSVEEEPAGGTDTQYF. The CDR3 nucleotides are TGCAGCGTTGAAGAAGAACCAGCGGGGGGCACAGATACGCAGTATTTT.

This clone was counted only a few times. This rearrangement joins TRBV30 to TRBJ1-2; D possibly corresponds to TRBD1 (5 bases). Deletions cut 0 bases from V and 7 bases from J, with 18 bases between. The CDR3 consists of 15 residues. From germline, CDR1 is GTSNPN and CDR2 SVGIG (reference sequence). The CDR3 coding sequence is TGTGCCTGGAGTGTACCCGGGGTGGGGCTCGGTGGCTACACCTTC. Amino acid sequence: CAWSVPGVGLGGYTF.

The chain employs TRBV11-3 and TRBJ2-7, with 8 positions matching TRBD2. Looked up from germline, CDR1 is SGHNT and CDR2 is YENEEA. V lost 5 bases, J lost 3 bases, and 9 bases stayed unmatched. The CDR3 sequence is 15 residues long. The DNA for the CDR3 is TGTGCCAGCAGCCCGGTTGAGCGGGGGTTCTACGAGCAGTACTTC. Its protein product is CASSPVERGFYEQYF.

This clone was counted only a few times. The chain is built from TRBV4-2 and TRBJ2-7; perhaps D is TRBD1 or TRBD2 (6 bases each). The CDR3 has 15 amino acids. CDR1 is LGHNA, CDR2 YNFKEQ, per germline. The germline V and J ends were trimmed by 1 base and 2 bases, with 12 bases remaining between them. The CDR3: CASSQVADRAYEQYF. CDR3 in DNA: TGTGCCAGCAGCCAAGTAGCGGACAGAGCCTACGAGCAGTACTTC.

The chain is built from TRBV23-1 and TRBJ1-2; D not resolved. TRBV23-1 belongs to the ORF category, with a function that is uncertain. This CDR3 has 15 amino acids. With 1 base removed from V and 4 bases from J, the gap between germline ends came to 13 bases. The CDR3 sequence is CASSQYTRQAYGYTF. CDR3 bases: TGCGCCAGCAGTCAATATACGAGGCAGGCCTATGGCTACACCTTC.